These T cell receptor beta chains were read from a single sample in a study of early T cells in non-severe SARS-CoV-2 infection. From the 5' RACE reads, TCRdb called clonotypes with MiXCR, one entry per CDR3 protein. The table lists 80,000 to 95,000 distinct CDR3 sequences, 13% to 15% of them singletons. Sequenced sample: whole blood. These receptors came from an adult who was a healthcare worker with PCR-confirmed SARS-CoV-2 infection or an uninfected control (not recorded which). Each CDR3 is given with its conserved first and last residue. D genes are given only for firm matches. Size values are once, few and many counts, or a class for expanded clones, and some rows have none.

clone_size j_call v_call d_call cdr3_nt cdr3_aa
many TRBJ1-1 TRBV20-1 NA TGCAGTGCTAGATGGATGAGTGAAGCTTTCTTT CSARWMSEAFF
NA TRBJ1-2 TRBV12-5 NA TGTGCTAGTGGTTTGTCGGGGGCGGCAGTCTATGGCTACACCTTC CASGLSGAAVYGYTF
few TRBJ2-3 TRBV9 TRBD1 TGTGCCAGCAGCCCCCGGACAGGGACGGGCACAGATACGCAGTATTTT CASSPRTGTGTDTQYF
many TRBJ2-7 TRBV12-3/TRBV12-4 NA TGTGCCAGCAGTGGGCGACCCGGGTTAAACTACGAGCAGTACTTC CASSGRPGLNYEQYF
NA TRBJ1-2 TRBV12-3/TRBV12-4 NA TGTGCCAGCAGCCAAGACAGAATCTATGGCTACACCTTC CASSQDRIYGYTF
many TRBJ2-7 TRBV12-3/TRBV12-4 TRBD2 TGTGCCAGCAGTATGGGACTAGCGGGCCGCTACGAGCAGTACTTC CASSMGLAGRYEQYF
few TRBJ2-5 TRBV27 NA TGTGCCAGCAGTTTCACGGGAGAGACCCAGTACTTC CASSFTGETQYF
many TRBJ1-2 TRBV12-3/TRBV12-4 NA TGTGCCAGCAGTTTGACAAGTACGAACTATGGCTACACCTTC CASSLTSTNYGYTF
few TRBJ1-1 TRBV9 NA TGTGCCAGCAGCGTAGGGGATCTGACGAACACTGAAGCTTTCTTT CASSVGDLTNTEAFF
NA TRBJ2-5 TRBV6-6 NA TGTGCCAGCAAGGAGAACGGGGGCCAGTACTTC CASKENGGQYF
many TRBJ1-1 TRBV3-1 NA TGTGCCAGCACCCCTAACACTGAAGCTTTCTTT CASTPNTEAFF
few TRBJ2-5 TRBV9 TRBD2 TGTGCCAGCAGCGCACATTCTAGCGGGGGGCTAGGTACAGAGACCCAGTACTTC CASSAHSSGGLGTETQYF
few TRBJ2-3 TRBV20-1 TRBD2 TGCAGTGCTAGTTCTAGCGGGGGGGCGTCAGATACGCAGTATTTT CSASSSGGASDTQYF
NA TRBJ2-7 TRBV29-1 TRBD1 TGCAGCGTCCTGACAGGGCGCAACTACGAGCAGTACTTC CSVLTGRNYEQYF
many TRBJ1-6 TRBV19 NA TGTGCCAGTAGTTTCCAGGGGACAACAACTAATTCACCCCTCCACTTT CASSFQGTTTNSPLHF
NA TRBJ2-3 TRBV28 TRBD2 TGTGCCAGCAGGTCGGGGGGGCTGACAGATACGCAGTATTTT CASRSGGLTDTQYF
few TRBJ2-7 TRBV20-1 TRBD2 TGCAGTGCCTTCGAGCGGGGGGGCAGGTACGAGCAGTACTTC CSAFERGGRYEQYF
NA TRBJ2-3 TRBV2 NA TGTGCCAGCAGTGAAAGGAGGGCAGATACGCAGTATTTT CASSERRADTQYF
NA TRBJ1-4 TRBV20-1 NA TGCAGTGCTAGTAGTCCCTTAGGGGAAAAACTGTTTTTT CSASSPLGEKLFF
few TRBJ2-6 TRBV6-2/TRBV6-3 NA TGTGCCAGCAGTTTAGGTAGGGTTGGGGCCAACGTCCTGACTTTC CASSLGRVGANVLTF
once TRBJ2-7 TRBV21-1 NA TGTGCCAGCAGCCGCCGGGACAGGGGGCTTACGTACGAGCAGTACTTC CASSRRDRGLTYEQYF
many TRBJ2-1 TRBV4-3 NA TGCGCCAGCAGCCAAGAGGCTAGCGCCTCCTACAATGAGCAGTTCTTC CASSQEASASYNEQFF
NA TRBJ2-7 TRBV5-6 NA TGTGCCAGCAGCTTGGCCTGGGCACCCTACGAGCAGTACTTC CASSLAWAPYEQYF
NA TRBJ2-7 TRBV19 TRBD2 TGTGCCAGTATACCCCGCGGGACTAGGACGACCGAGCAGTACTTC CASIPRGTRTTEQYF
NA TRBJ2-2 TRBV6-2/TRBV6-3 NA TGTGCCAGCGCCGGACAGCCCACCGGGGAGCTGTTTTTT CASAGQPTGELFF
few TRBJ2-2 TRBV20-1 NA TGCAGTGCTAGTACAGTTAACACCGGGGAGCTGTTTTTT CSASTVNTGELFF
NA TRBJ1-3 TRBV5-1 NA TGCGCCAGCAGCTTGGAACTTTCTGGAAACACCATATATTTT CASSLELSGNTIYF
few TRBJ1-2 TRBV19 TRBD1 TGTGCCAGTAGTGTTTTAGACAGGGGAGCTAACTATGGCTACACCTTC CASSVLDRGANYGYTF
NA TRBJ2-6 TRBV7-9 NA TGTGCCAGCAGCTTAGAATCTGGGGCCAACGTCCTGACTTTC CASSLESGANVLTF
NA TRBJ1-2 TRBV7-9 NA TGTGCCAGCAGCTTAGGATCCGGGGAGGTTGGCTACACCTTC CASSLGSGEVGYTF
many TRBJ1-1 TRBV6-2/TRBV6-3 NA TGTGCCAGCAGGACCGAAACATGGGGTAGCACTGAAGCTTTCTTT CASRTETWGSTEAFF
NA TRBJ1-4 TRBV5-1 NA TGCGCCAGCAGCTTAGGTGAAAAACTGTTTTTT CASSLGEKLFF
few TRBJ1-2 TRBV12-3/TRBV12-4 NA TGTGCCAGCAGCTTCACAGGGTATGGCTACACCTTC CASSFTGYGYTF
many TRBJ1-1 TRBV20-1 NA TGCAGTGCTAGTTCCAGTTGGGGCACTGAAGCTTTCTTT CSASSSWGTEAFF
few TRBJ2-1 TRBV2 TRBD2 TGTGCCAGCAGTTTTAGCGGGGGGGCTTGGAATGAGCAGTTCTTC CASSFSGGAWNEQFF
few TRBJ2-2 TRBV12-3/TRBV12-4 NA TGTGCCAGCAGTTTTGGGGTCGCCGGGGAGCTGTTTTTT CASSFGVAGELFF
many TRBJ2-3 TRBV28 TRBD1 TGTGCCAGCAAATATGGGACAGGGGTCACAGATACGCAGTATTTT CASKYGTGVTDTQYF
few TRBJ1-6 TRBV4-3 NA TGCGCCAGCAGCCAAGATAAGGTATCACCCCTCCACTTT CASSQDKVSPLHF
few TRBJ2-1 TRBV27 NA TGTGCCAGCAGTTTCTTCGGCAGAAACAATGAGCAGTTCTTC CASSFFGRNNEQFF
NA TRBJ2-2 TRBV4-2 NA TGTGCCAGCAGCCCCCTTTCACAGGGAGTCCGGGAGCTGTTTTTT CASSPLSQGVRELFF